This T cell receptor (beta chain) emerged from a study of blood T cells in healthy people across ages. Primers used in a second PCR of roughly 6 to 11 cycles were a sample-barcoded 5' primer and a J-beta primer mix. From the 5' RACE reads, TCRdb called clonotypes with MiXCR, one entry per CDR3 protein. The sample lists roughly 2 million distinct CDR3 sequences, 40% to 55% occurring once. The CDR3 consists of 20 residues. Germline V gives CDR1 DFQATT, CDR2 SNEGSKA (reference sequence). V shed 0 bases and J 3 bases; nucleotides not matched to a gene: 15. Material for sequencing was blood. The clonotype comes from a middle-aged woman in good health. This chain links TRBV20-1 with TRBJ2-1, with TRBD2 matching over 12 bases. The CDR3 is CSARDTFLAGGLTLYNEQFF. CDR3 nucleotides: TGCAGTGCTAGAGACACCTTCCTAGCGGGGGGGCTTACACTCTACAATGAGCAGTTCTTC.